This T cell receptor (beta chain) was documented in a study of CD8+CD57+ T cells in acquired aplastic anemia. Study at large: The mean DNA yield obtained from sorted CD4+ and CD8+ cells came to 3.2 ug.

TCR beta VDJ and CDR3 were profiled, and genomic DNA was the template. TCRdb ran MiXCR on the reads and lists one entry per CDR3 protein. Of fewer than 200,000 distinct CDR3 sequences detected, 71% appear once; the ten largest clones hold 35% to 60%. As for this clonotype: Its matching antigen is unknown.

Study-wide points: Controls did not differ significantly from patients in CD8+ Simpson's diversity.

The patients chosen for sequencing had shown expansion of CD8+CD57+ cells (detected by flow cytometry). This receptor was taken from a human donor with aplastic anemia. The sequencing input was sorted CD4+, CD8+, or CD8+CD57+ T cells (not recorded which) from PBMCs.

For the CDR3, the DNA is TGTGCCAGCAGCTTGGAGACCCCTAGTCTAAATGAGCAGTTCTTC. As protein: CASSLETPSLNEQFF. V is TRBV7-9 and J is TRBJ2-1; D uncertain. V gave up 3 bases and J gave up 7 bases, with 16 bases separating them. This CDR3 contains 15 residues. Germline V gene sequence: CDR1 SEHNR, CDR2 FQNEAQ (reference sequence).